Listed here are 26 T cell receptor beta chains from one sample, sequenced in a study of blood T cell repertoires in COVID-19. The protocol was immunoSEQ multiplex PCR, while the TCRdb copy is restricted to in-frame clones and leaves out a portion. The data show approximately 200,000 clones, 88% seen once. The specimen was PBMCs or T cells enriched from blood (not recorded which). All receptors derive from a woman in her twenties or thirties who had been exposed to COVID-19.

The V call is TRBV2, the J call TRBJ2-6, with D possibly TRBD1 on 6 matching bases. Deletions cut 10 bases from V and 0 bases from J, with 7 bases between. This CDR3 has 13 amino acids. Germline CDR1 is SNHLY and CDR2 is FYNNEI. Here the CDR3 DNA reads TGTGCCACGGGACACTCTGGGGCCAACGTCCTGACTTTC. Translation gives CATGHSGANVLTF.

The chain is built from TRBV19 and TRBJ1-2; a possible D gene is TRBD1 (5 bases). Germline V lookup: CDR1 LNHDA, CDR2 SQIVND (reference sequence). This CDR3 is 16 amino acids long. The V gene lost 3 bases and the J gene lost 6 bases, with 20 bases spanning the gap. CDR3 coding DNA: TGTGCCAGTAGTATGGATTCAGGGTTTAATAGCCATGGCTACACCTTC. Translating it yields CASSMDSGFNSHGYTF.

The chain has TRBV18 and TRBJ2-1; D gene ambiguous. Germline V gene sequence: CDR1 KGHSH, CDR2 LQKENI. The germline V and J ends were trimmed by 5 bases and 4 bases, with 9 bases remaining between them. The length of the CDR3 is 13 residues. CDR3 residues: CASSSGFYNEQFF. The CDR3, as DNA: TGTGCCAGCTCATCAGGCTTTTACAATGAGCAGTTCTTC.

The rearrangement joins TRBV28 to TRBJ1-1; 8 positions match TRBD1. This CDR3 comprises 14 residues. CDR1 MDHEN and CDR2 SYDVKM come from the germline V gene. J lost 6 bases, V lost 3 bases, and 6 bases had no gene match. The chain's CDR3 is CASSLTPGQAEAFF. CDR3 nucleotides: TGTGCCAGCAGTTTGACCCCGGGACAGGCTGAAGCTTTCTTT.

The rearrangement uses TRBV18 and TRBJ2-7, with TRBD1 identical over 10 bases. Germline V gives CDR1 KGHSH, CDR2 LQKENI. The CDR3 loop spans 16 amino acids. J gave up 6 bases and V 0 bases, and 8 bases lay outside the gene matches. This CDR3 reads CASSPPGQGYAFEQYF. The CDR3 DNA is TGTGCCAGCTCACCACCGGGACAGGGGTACGCTTTCGAGCAGTACTTC.

This clone was seen once. The V gene is TRBV5-1, the J gene TRBJ2-7; 11 nucleotides agree with TRBD2. This CDR3 is 20 amino acids long. Germline V CDR1 and CDR2: SGHRS, YFSETQ. V shed 8 bases, J shed 2 bases, and the junction held 24 bases outside the gene matches. The CDR3 reads CASTRWSRDLGTSGTYEQYF. CDR3 nucleotides: TGCGCCAGTACCAGATGGTCCAGGGACCTCGGGACTAGCGGAACCTACGAGCAGTACTTC.

This sequence joins TRBV24-1 and TRBJ2-1; TRBD1 agrees at 7 bases. Germline CDR1 and CDR2: KGHDR and SFDVKD. With 7 bases clipped from V and 4 bases from J, the junction kept 6 bases outside the gene matches. The CDR3 extends over 14 amino acids. The CDR3 is CATRNTGQYNEQFF. In DNA, the CDR3 is TGTGCCACCAGAAATACGGGACAGTACAATGAGCAGTTCTTC.

This chain uses TRBV19 with TRBJ2-5; TRBD2 matches at 10 bases. J lost 5 bases, V lost 2 bases, and 2 bases had no gene match. Germline loops: CDR1 LNHDA, CDR2 SQIVND (reference sequence). The CDR3 loop spans 14 amino acids. This CDR3 is CASSISSGSETQYF. In DNA, the CDR3 is TGTGCCAGTAGTATATCTAGCGGGAGTGAGACCCAGTACTTC.

Only a few counts were recorded for this clone. The V call is TRBV4-1, the J call TRBJ2-1; a possible D gene is TRBD1 (5 bases). V shed 1 base and J shed 7 bases, with 14 bases lying between them. The CDR3 is made up of 15 amino acids. Germline V CDR1 and CDR2: MGHRA, YSYEKL. CDR3 DNA: TGCGCCAGCAGCCAAGGTTTGGCAGGGAAGAATGAGCAGTTCTTC. Translating it yields CASSQGLAGKNEQFF.

This chain connects TRBV7-3 to TRBJ2-1; TRBD2 matches at 8 bases. CDR1 is SGHTA, CDR2 FQGTGA, per germline. V was pared by 2 bases and J by 7 bases, with 7 bases of the junction left unmatched. This CDR3 contains 15 residues. The CDR3 region has the DNA TGTGCCAGCAGCTTAGGGGGACTAGGCAGGAATGAGCAGTTCTTC. This encodes CASSLGGLGRNEQFF.

The chain couples TRBV5-4 to TRBJ2-3, with D maybe TRBD2 (6 bases). Per the germline V gene, CDR1 is SGHNT and CDR2 is YYREEE (reference sequence). The CDR3 runs to 13 residues. V shed 4 bases and J shed 6 bases, with 12 bases lying between them. CDR3 loop: CASSPRLADTQYF. The CDR3 DNA is TGTGCCAGCAGCCCCCGGCTAGCGGATACGCAGTATTTT.

The chain has TRBV6-1 and TRBJ1-2; 10 nucleotides agree with TRBD1. V shed 0 bases, J shed 0 bases, and the junction held 7 bases outside the gene matches. CDR3 size: 18 residues. Germline loops: CDR1 MNHNS, CDR2 SASEGT. The DNA of the CDR3 is TGTGCCAGCAGTGAAGCGCTTTTTGGACAGGGGGCTAACTATGGCTACACCTTC. This translates into CASSEALFGQGANYGYTF.

This sequence joins TRBV28 and TRBJ1-2; 8 bases are a match to TRBD1. Germline V gene data show CDR1 as MDHEN and CDR2 as SYDVKM. Germline trimming cut 6 bases from V and 5 bases from J; bases unmatched to any gene: 11. The CDR3 has 15 residues. CDR3 sequence: CASRLRGTGKYGYTF. As DNA, the CDR3 is TGTGCCAGCAGGTTACGAGGGACAGGAAAATATGGCTACACCTTC.

The chain joins TRBV24-1 to TRBJ2-6; TRBD1 agrees at 7 bases. The V gene end was trimmed by 9 bases and the J gene end by 0 bases; junction bases not matched to a gene: 4. Germline CDR1 and CDR2: KGHDR and SFDVKD. This CDR3 has 15 amino acids. CDR3 DNA: TGTGCCACCTCCGGGACAGACTCTGGGGCCAACGTCCTGACTTTC. Its translation is CATSGTDSGANVLTF.

The chain uses TRBV9 and TRBJ1-5; D ambiguous. The germline gives CDR1 SGDLS, CDR2 YYNGEE. This CDR3 comprises 14 residues. Trimming removed 4 bases at V and 4 bases at J, with 12 bases between. CDR3: CASSHWGGNQPQHF. In DNA, the CDR3 is TGTGCCAGCAGCCATTGGGGAGGGAATCAGCCCCAGCATTTT.

V gene TRBV14 combines with J gene TRBJ2-2; TRBD1 is a possible D gene (5 bases). V dropped 3 bases and J dropped 6 bases, with 8 bases sitting between them. The CDR3 has 13 residues. Germline CDR1 is SGHDN and CDR2 is FVKESK. For the CDR3, the DNA is TGTGCCAGCAGCCAGACAGTACCCGGGGAGCTGTTTTTT. It specifies CASSQTVPGELFF. The full variable domain, its missing parts supplied by reference TRBV14 and TRBJ2-2, is EAGVTQFPSHSVIEKGQTVTLRCDPISGHDNLYWYRRVMGKEIKFLLHFVKESKQDESGMPNNRFLAERTGGTYSTLKVQPAELEDSGVYFCASSQTVPGELFFGEGSRLTVL.

The chain joins TRBV19 to TRBJ2-2; 10 bases fit TRBD2. The length of the CDR3 is 16 residues. The germline CDR1 and CDR2 sequences are LNHDA and SQIVND (reference sequence). With 5 bases clipped from V and 0 bases from J, the junction kept 3 bases outside the gene matches. The CDR3 sequence is CASSASGRANTGELFF. Here the CDR3 DNA reads TGTGCCAGTAGTGCGAGCGGGAGGGCGAACACCGGGGAGCTGTTTTTT.

This clone was counted only a few times. The chain uses TRBV6-5 and TRBJ1-2; weak D call: TRBD1 (5 bases). This CDR3 is built from 14 residues. Trimming left V 7 bases short and J 8 bases short, with 20 bases between. The V gene's germline CDR1 is MNHEY and CDR2 SVGAGI. The CDR3 DNA is TGTGCCAGCACCACTGACAGAATTTCTCGGGGCTACACCTTC. Its protein is CASTTDRISRGYTF.

There are a few counts of this clone. This chain joins TRBV9 and TRBJ2-2; TRBD1 might be the D (5 bases). The CDR3 totals 18 residues. V was cut by 0 bases and J by 3 bases, with 18 bases left in between. CDR1 and CDR2 (germline): SGDLS, YYNGEE. The CDR3 loop reads CASSVGWGPGFDTGELFF. The CDR3 nucleotides are TGTGCCAGCAGCGTAGGATGGGGCCCTGGTTTTGACACCGGGGAGCTGTTTTTT.

This chain uses TRBV7-6 with TRBJ2-7; D is unresolved. CDR3 size: 14 residues. V was pared by 1 base and J by 3 bases, with 10 bases between. Germline V gene sequence: CDR1 SGHVS, CDR2 FNYEAQ. The DNA of the CDR3 is TGTGCCAGCAGCTTAGGGGCTACCGGCTACGAGCAGTACTTC. Protein product: CASSLGATGYEQYF.

The V and J genes are TRBV5-1 and TRBJ2-7; TRBD2 agrees at 9 bases. J was trimmed by 4 bases and V by 0 bases; bases with no gene match: 8. The CDR3 runs to 16 residues. Germline loops: CDR1 SGHRS, CDR2 YFSETQ. CDR3 sequence reads: CASSLASSGGLYEQYF. The CDR3 DNA follows: TGCGCCAGCAGCTTGGCTTCCAGCGGGGGGCTTTACGAGCAGTACTTC.

The genes are TRBV4-1 and TRBJ1-1, with D possibly being TRBD1 (6 bases). The germline CDR1 and CDR2 sequences are MGHRA and YSYEKL. V lost 3 bases to trimming and J lost 5 bases, with 16 bases between them. The CDR3 runs 15 residues. The CDR3 sequence: CASSHAGAKGTEAFF. The CDR3 DNA follows: TGCGCCAGCAGCCACGCAGGGGCCAAGGGTACTGAAGCTTTCTTT.

The sample holds one count of this clone. This rearrangement joins TRBV2 to TRBJ1-4; 9 bases map to TRBD1. Per germline, CDR1 SNHLY and CDR2 FYNNEI. The CDR3 loop spans 13 amino acids. The trim removed 7 bases at V and 8 bases at J, leaving 5 bases unmatched. This CDR3 is CASTDRGVEKLFF. In DNA, the CDR3 is TGTGCCAGCACCGACAGGGGGGTAGAAAAACTGTTTTTT. Using reference TRBV2 and TRBJ1-4 for the parts outside the CDR3, the full variable domain is EPEVTQTPSHQVTQMGQEVILRCVPISNHLYFYWYRQILGQKVEFLVSFYNNEISEKSEIFDDQFSVERPDGSNFTLKIRSTKLEDSAMYFCASTDRGVEKLFFGSGTQLSVL.

This clone has just one count. The gene calls are TRBV6-5 and TRBJ2-4, with D perhaps TRBD1 (5 bases). The length of the CDR3 is 13 residues. Deletions cut 6 bases from V and 3 bases from J, with 9 bases between. Germline V lookup: CDR1 MNHEY, CDR2 SVGAGI. The CDR3 DNA reads TGTGCCAGCAGCCAGGGAATCAAAAACATTCAGTACTTC. This encodes CASSQGIKNIQYF.

As regards this clone: At one boundary the junction diverges from the germline segment, which might be a read error. This sequence joins TRBV19 and TRBJ1-1; no firm D call. This CDR3 is 13 amino acids long. The germline gives CDR1 LNHDA, CDR2 SQIVND (reference sequence). As DNA, the CDR3 is TGTGCCAGTAGTATCTCTAGGAACGCTGAAGCTTTCTTT. Its translation: CASSISRNAEAFF.

The rearrangement links TRBV5-4 to TRBJ2-3; a weak D match, TRBD1 (5 bases). Germline V gene data show CDR1 as SGHNT and CDR2 as YYREEE (reference sequence). The CDR3 sequence is 16 residues long. Trimming removed 4 bases at V and 4 bases at J, with 19 bases between. CDR3 DNA sequence: TGTGCCAGCAGCCCGGACCGGGTGCAGGGTTCAGATACGCAGTATTTT. This translates into CASSPDRVQGSDTQYF.